Each of the 20 T cell receptor beta chains below was sequenced from the same sample in a study of OX40 agonist ivuxolimab in advanced cancers. This table comes from immunoSEQ multiplex PCR, and its TCRdb copy is limited to in-frame clones, with some not included. In the table there are roughly 60,000 clones, roughly nine tenths of which are singletons. The source material was CD4+ or CD8+ T cells sorted from blood, sampled in a trial of the OX40 agonist ivuxolimab. These receptors originate from an adult with an advanced solid tumor such as melanoma, head and neck, liver or kidney cancer.

The genes are TRBV27 and TRBJ2-7; unclear D gene. The CDR3 runs to 13 residues. V was trimmed by 6 bases and J by 6 bases, leaving 15 bases between them. Looked up from germline, CDR1 is MNHEY and CDR2 is SMNVEV (reference sequence). The CDR3 nucleotides are TGTGCCAGCAGAGTAGGGCCTGTAGGCGAGCAGTACTTC. It yields the protein CASRVGPVGEQYF.

V is TRBV7-9 and J is TRBJ1-3, with a possible D match to TRBD1 (5 bases). CDR1 is SEHNR and CDR2 is FQNEAQ in the germline V gene (reference sequence). This CDR3 region has 17 residues. V lost 5 bases to trimming and J lost 7 bases, with 24 bases between them. This CDR3 is CASSPLTDIWTGNTIYF. CDR3 coding DNA: TGTGCCAGCAGCCCCCTAACGGACATTTGGACGGGGAACACCATATATTTT.

The rearrangement uses TRBV30 and TRBJ2-3; a possible D gene is TRBD2 (5 bases). V was shortened by 1 base and J by 3 bases, with 8 bases between the two germline ends. CDR1 is GTSNPN and CDR2 is SVGIG in the germline V gene (reference sequence). The CDR3 extends over 13 amino acids. Here the CDR3 DNA reads TGTGCCTGGAGTGATCGGGGAACAGATACGCAGTATTTT. This gives the protein CAWSDRGTDTQYF.

The J gene is TRBJ2-1, the V gene TRBV9, with TRBD2 matching over 12 bases. V lost 3 bases and J lost 5; bases outside the gene matches: 6. The CDR3 loop spans 16 amino acids. Germline-derived CDR1 and CDR2 are SGDLS and YYNGEE. CDR3 bases: TGTGCCAGCAGCGCCCTCAGACTAGCGGGAGACAATGAGCAGTTCTTC. Its translation is CASSALRLAGDNEQFF.

This chain links TRBV7-6 with TRBJ2-5; 10 bases are a match to TRBD1. Trimming at V came to 5 bases and at J to 2 bases, leaving 5 bases not matched to a gene. This CDR3 is built from 15 residues. Germline V lookup: CDR1 SGHVS, CDR2 FNYEAQ. The CDR3 nucleotides are TGTGCCAGCAGCCCGGGACAGGGGAAACAAGAGACCCAGTACTTC. The encoded protein is CASSPGQGKQETQYF.

This chain links TRBV4-2 with TRBJ2-3, with TRBD2 matching over 8 bases. Trimming cost V 0 bases and J 6 bases; bases outside gene matches: 8. The CDR3 contains 16 residues. Looked up from germline, CDR1 is LGHNA and CDR2 is YNFKEQ. The DNA for the CDR3 is TGTGCCAGCAGCCAAGATACTAGCGGATTAGGGGATACGCAGTATTTT. Translation: CASSQDTSGLGDTQYF.

The J gene is TRBJ2-1, the V gene TRBV10-1; D unresolved. Germline CDR1 reads WNHNN; CDR2 reads SYGVQD (reference sequence). Between the trimmed V and J ends, which lost 0 bases and 4 bases, there was a span of 4 bases. The CDR3 consists of 13 residues. DNA of the CDR3: TGCGCCAGCAGTGAGTCGAATTACAATGAGCAGTTCTTC. Translating it yields CASSESNYNEQFF.

V gene TRBV5-1 combines with J gene TRBJ1-2; TRBD1 is a possible D gene (5 bases). V lost 4 bases, J lost 7 bases, and 23 bases lay in between. The CDR3 runs to 16 residues. Looked up from germline, CDR1 is SGHRS and CDR2 is YFSETQ. The CDR3 loop reads CASSPSRDQGEFGYTF. DNA of the CDR3: TGCGCCAGCAGCCCCTCCAGGGACCAAGGGGAGTTTGGCTACACCTTC.

The chain carries TRBV10-3 and TRBJ2-3; 13 bases fit TRBD2. Germline CDR1 is ENHRY and CDR2 is SYGVKD. V lost 2 bases and J lost 3; bases outside the gene matches: 2. CDR3 size: 16 residues. CDR3 region: CAISERLAGGTDTQYF. The CDR3 nucleotides are TGTGCCATCAGTGAGCGACTAGCGGGGGGTACAGATACGCAGTATTTT.

The chain joins TRBV14 to TRBJ2-7, with 10 bases lining up with TRBD2. The V gene's germline CDR1 is SGHDN and CDR2 FVKESK. With V trimmed by 1 base and J by 1 base, 1 base remained unmatched. This CDR3 spans 15 amino acids. CDR3 in DNA: TGTGCCAGCAGCCAAGCTAGCGGGAGATCCTACGAGCAGTACTTC. The encoded protein is CASSQASGRSYEQYF.

V and J are TRBV12-5 and TRBJ2-1; tentatively, D is TRBD1 (5 bases). The CDR3 spans 14 residues. V dropped 5 bases and J dropped 4 bases, with 12 bases sitting between them. Germline lookup yields CDR1 LGHNT and CDR2 FRNRAP. CDR3 sequence (DNA): TGTGCTAGTGGTGTCTCGACAGTGTACAATGAGCAGTTCTTC. It yields the protein CASGVSTVYNEQFF.

The chain recombines TRBV19 with TRBJ1-1; the D gene is possibly TRBD1 (5 bases). CDR3 length: 13 residues. From germline, CDR1 is LNHDA and CDR2 SQIVND (reference sequence). V dropped 5 bases and J dropped 6 bases, with 13 bases sitting between them. The CDR3 loop reads CASSWQGYPEAFF. DNA of the CDR3: TGTGCCAGTAGTTGGCAGGGCTACCCTGAAGCTTTCTTT. Variable domain in full (rest from reference TRBV19 and TRBJ1-1): DGGITQSPKYLFRKEGQNVTLSCEQNLNHDAMYWYRQDPGQGLRLIYYSQIVNDFQKGDIAEGYSVSREKKESFPLTVTSAQKNPTAFYLCASSWQGYPEAFFGQGTRLTVV.

This clone appeared a single time. This chain links TRBV27 with TRBJ2-3; D unclear. The germline CDR1 and CDR2 sequences are MNHEY and SMNVEV (reference sequence). V lost 3 bases and J 0 bases, leaving 7 bases between the germline ends. The CDR3 covers 14 residues. CDR3 DNA sequence: TGTGCCAGCAGTTTTGTAGCTAGCACAGATACGCAGTATTTT. It specifies CASSFVASTDTQYF.

This clone was seen a single time. This rearrangement joins TRBV7-6 to TRBJ2-1, with 9 bases lining up with TRBD1. This CDR3 is built from 14 residues. V dropped 5 bases and J dropped 5; count of bases not matched to a gene: 4. CDR1 and CDR2 (germline): SGHVS, FNYEAQ. DNA for the CDR3: TGTGCCAGCAGCCCACAGGGGGCCAACAATGAGCAGTTCTTC. It translates to CASSPQGANNEQFF.

Only one count was recorded for this clone. This chain uses TRBV27 with TRBJ1-2; TRBD1 is a possible D gene (5 bases). CDR1 is MNHEY, CDR2 SMNVEV, per germline (reference sequence). The CDR3 spans 15 residues. The ends were cut back, 5 bases at V and 2 bases at J, with 15 bases in the middle. The CDR3 nucleotides are TGTGCCAGCAGTCCAACTACAGGACTAAACTATGGCTACACCTTC. It yields the protein CASSPTTGLNYGYTF.

The chain links TRBV6-6 to TRBJ2-1; D is ambiguous. Germline V gene data show CDR1 as MNHNY and CDR2 as SVGAGI (reference sequence). V was trimmed by 4 bases and J by 8 bases, leaving 9 bases between them. The CDR3 sequence is 12 residues long. The CDR3 DNA is TGTGCCAGCAGTTTCACCCTGGATGAGCAGTTCTTC. This gives the protein CASSFTLDEQFF.

This clone was picked up one time. The chain employs TRBV4-1 and TRBJ2-2, with 11 positions matching TRBD2. CDR1 and CDR2 from the germline V gene are MGHRA and YSYEKL. The ends lost 0 bases at V and 4 bases at J; junction bases unmatched: 7. The CDR3 consists of 18 residues. The CDR3 protein is CASSQDLTSGRITGELFF. The CDR3 nucleotides are TGCGCCAGCAGCCAAGATCTTACTAGCGGGAGAATCACCGGGGAGCTGTTTTTT.

The chain combines TRBV9 with TRBJ2-3; 7 bases line up with TRBD1. With 4 bases clipped from V and 1 base from J, the junction kept 9 bases outside the gene matches. The CDR3 is 16 amino acids. Germline CDR1 reads SGDLS; CDR2 reads YYNGEE. The CDR3: CASSSPGDSRTDTQYF. CDR3 in DNA: TGTGCCAGCAGCTCGCCCGGGGACAGTCGCACAGATACGCAGTATTTT.

The chain combines TRBV19 with TRBJ1-2; unclear D gene. This CDR3 is built from 13 residues. With 7 bases removed from V and 0 bases from J, the gap between germline ends came to 9 bases. Per the germline V gene, CDR1 is LNHDA and CDR2 is SQIVND (reference sequence). CDR3 loop: CASNEASNYGYTF. The DNA of the CDR3 is TGTGCCAGTAATGAGGCCTCTAACTATGGCTACACCTTC.

V gene TRBV4-1 combines with J gene TRBJ2-1; 7 positions match TRBD2. Germline trimming cut 0 bases from V and 0 bases from J; bases unmatched to any gene: 2. This CDR3 is 16 amino acids long. The V gene's germline CDR1 is MGHRA and CDR2 YSYEKL. This chain's CDR3 is CASSQDPGGSYNEQFF. Here the CDR3 DNA reads TGCGCCAGCAGCCAAGATCCGGGGGGCTCCTACAATGAGCAGTTCTTC.